The 2 T cell receptor beta chains below all came from one sample that was sequenced in a study of CD8+CD57+ T cells in acquired aplastic anemia. The patients chosen for sequencing had shown expansion of CD8+CD57+ cells (detected by flow cytometry). Genomic DNA provided the template from which TCR beta VDJ and CDR3 profiles were obtained. TCRdb independently ran MiXCR on the reads; one entry per CDR3 protein. The top ten clones hold 3.2% of a sample with 150,000 to 200,000 distinct CDR3 sequences, 40% to 55% of them seen once. Sequencing used sorted CD4+, CD8+, or CD8+CD57+ T cells (not recorded which) from PBMCs. The receptors were gathered from a human donor with aplastic anemia.

V and J are TRBV11-1 and TRBJ2-1, with 8 bases matching TRBD1. The CDR3 extends over 17 amino acids. Germline V gene lookup returns CDR1 SGHAT and CDR2 FQDESV (reference sequence). V lost 4 bases to trimming and J lost 4 bases; unmatched junction nucleotides: 12. The CDR3 sequence is CASSSRDRKTLYNEQFF. As DNA, the CDR3 is TGTGCCAGCAGCTCCCGGGACAGGAAAACCCTTTACAATGAGCAGTTCTTC.

The chain is built from TRBV29-1 and TRBJ2-7, with D uncertain. Deletions cut 6 bases from V and 0 bases from J, with 9 bases between. Germline loops: CDR1 SQVTM, CDR2 ANQGSEA. CDR3 size: 12 residues. The CDR3 nucleotides read TGCAGCGTCGGGCGCGACTCCTACGAGCAGTACTTC. This translates into CSVGRDSYEQYF.